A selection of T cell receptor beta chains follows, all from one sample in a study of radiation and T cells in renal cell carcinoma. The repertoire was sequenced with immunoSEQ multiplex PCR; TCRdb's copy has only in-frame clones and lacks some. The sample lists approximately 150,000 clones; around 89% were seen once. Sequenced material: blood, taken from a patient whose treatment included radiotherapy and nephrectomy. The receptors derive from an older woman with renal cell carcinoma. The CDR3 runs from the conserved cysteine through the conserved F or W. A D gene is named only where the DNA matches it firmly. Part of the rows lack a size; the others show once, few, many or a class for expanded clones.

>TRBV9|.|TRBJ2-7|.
TGTGCCAGCAGCCCCGTGGGAATGGCCTACGAGCAGTACTTC
CASSPVGMAYEQYF
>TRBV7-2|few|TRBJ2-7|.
TGTGCCAGCAGCTCGAGCTCCTACGAGCAGTACTTC
CASSSSSYEQYF
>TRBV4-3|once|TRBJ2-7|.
TGCGCCAGCAGCCAGGGAGGGGGGCTGAACGAGCAGTACTTC
CASSQGGGLNEQYF
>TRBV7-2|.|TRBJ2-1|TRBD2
TGTGCCAGCAGCTATCAGCGGGGGGGCGGCAATGAGCAGTTCTTC
CASSYQRGGGNEQFF
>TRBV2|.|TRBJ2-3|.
TGTGCCAGCAGTGGGGTGGGGGGCACAGATACGCAGTATTTT
CASSGVGGTDTQYF
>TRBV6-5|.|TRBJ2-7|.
TGTGCCAGCAGTTACGCGGAGGCCTACGAGCAGTACTTC
CASSYAEAYEQYF
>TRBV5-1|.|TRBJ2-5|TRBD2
TGCGCCAGCAGCTTGGGGGGTAGCGGGGTCCAAGAGACCCAGTACTTC
CASSLGGSGVQETQYF
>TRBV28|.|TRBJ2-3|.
TGTGCCAGCAGCCCGACGGGGGGCTGGGGGGATACGCAGTATTTT
CASSPTGGWGDTQYF
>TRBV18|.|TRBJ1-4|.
TGTGCCAGCTCACCACGACAGGATAATGAAAAACTGTTTTTT
CASSPRQDNEKLFF
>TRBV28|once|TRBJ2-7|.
TGTGCCAGCAGTTTAGAGGGGGGGGACATCTCCTACGAGCAGTACTTC
CASSLEGGDISYEQYF
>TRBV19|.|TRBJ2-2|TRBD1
TGTGCCAGTAGTAGGACAGGGGTGAACACCGGGGAGCTGTTTTTT
CASSRTGVNTGELFF
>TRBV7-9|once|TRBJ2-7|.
TGTGCCAGCAGCTTAGTTAGGGACTGGTACTACGAGCAGTACTTC
CASSLVRDWYYEQYF
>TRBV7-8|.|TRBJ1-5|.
TGTGCCAGCAGCTTAGTAGGCCTTAGCAATCAGCCCCAGCATTTT
CASSLVGLSNQPQHF
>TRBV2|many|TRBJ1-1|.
TGTGCCAGCAGTGGATACGGGAGATCTAGAGAAGCTTTCTTT
CASSGYGRSREAFF
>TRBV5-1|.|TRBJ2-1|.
TGCGCCAGCAGCGTAAGCGGTGCCTCCTACAATGAGCAGTTCTTC
CASSVSGASYNEQFF
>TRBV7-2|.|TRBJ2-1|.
TGTGCCAGCAGCGTCTCCGGGACGGGCTACAATGAGCAGTTCTTC
CASSVSGTGYNEQFF
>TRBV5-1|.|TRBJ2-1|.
TGCGCCAGCAGCTTCATCTCACAGGGTAATGAGCAGTTCTTC
CASSFISQGNEQFF
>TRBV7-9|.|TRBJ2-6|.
TGTGCCAGCAGCTTAGAAGGCTCTGGGGCCAACGTCCTGACTTTC
CASSLEGSGANVLTF
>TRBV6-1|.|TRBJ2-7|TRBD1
TGTGCCAGCAGTGAAGCGCTTCTTTCGTTGGGACAGGGGAATTACGAGCAGTACTTC
CASSEALLSLGQGNYEQYF
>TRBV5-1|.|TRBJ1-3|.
TGCGCCAGCAGCTTGACAGGGTTATCTCCTGGAAACACCATATATTTT
CASSLTGLSPGNTIYF
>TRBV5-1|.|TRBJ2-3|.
TGCGCCAGCAGCTGGCTCCCAGGGTCCACAGATACGCAGTATTTT
CASSWLPGSTDTQYF
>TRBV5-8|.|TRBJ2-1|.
TGTGCCAGCAGCCCCTACAATGAGCAGTTCTTC
CASSPYNEQFF
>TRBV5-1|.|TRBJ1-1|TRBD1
TGCGCCAGCAGCCTCGAAGGGACAGGGGTTACTGAAGCTTTCTTT
CASSLEGTGVTEAFF
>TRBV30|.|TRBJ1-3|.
TGTGCCTGGAGTCGATCGATACAGAGCTCTGGAAACACCATATATTTT
CAWSRSIQSSGNTIYF
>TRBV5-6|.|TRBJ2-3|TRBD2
TGTGCCAGCAGTCACCGACTAGCGGGGGGGACAGATACGCAGTATTTT
CASSHRLAGGTDTQYF
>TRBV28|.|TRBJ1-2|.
TGTGCCAGCACCCCCTTACTCGGACCTAACTATGGCTACACCTTC
CASTPLLGPNYGYTF
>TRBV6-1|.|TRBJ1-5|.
TGTGCCAGCAGCGTAGGAAGATCTAGCAATCAGCCCCAGCATTTT
CASSVGRSSNQPQHF